This is a list of T cell receptor beta chains from one sample in a study of T cells in Graves' hyperthyroidism and ophthalmopathy. TCRdb re-called the multiplex PCR reads through MiXCR, storing one row per CDR3 protein. The sample records roughly 500,000 distinct CDR3 sequences, 46% being singletons. Input material: peripheral blood or thyroid tissue (not recorded which). These receptor sequences come from an adult woman with Graves' disease, either hyperthyroidism or ophthalmopathy (not recorded which). The conserved cysteine and the conserved F or W are not part of the CDR3 here. A D gene is named only where the DNA matches it firmly. Some rows mark clone size as missing; the rest say once, few, many or name a class of expanded clone.

j_call | v_call | clone_size | cdr3_length | d_call | cdr3_aa
TRBJ2-7 | TRBV7-9 | . | 13 | . | ASSQGQDSYYEQY
TRBJ1-3 | TRBV12-3/TRBV12-4 | many | 14 | TRBD1 | ASSKTGYGTGNTIY
TRBJ1-6 | TRBV7-8 | few | 12 | . | ASSTTSFDSPLH
TRBJ1-5 | TRBV7-2 | . | 12 | TRBD1 | ASSPQGRYQPQH
TRBJ1-2 | TRBV12-3/TRBV12-4 | many | 11 | . | ASTSTEAGGYT
TRBJ2-7 | TRBV28 | . | 15 | . | ASSLNPGSFSSYEQY
TRBJ1-1 | TRBV19 | . | 15 | . | ARRGGVEWNENTEAF
TRBJ1-1 | TRBV5-1 | many | 13 | TRBD1 | ASSLVEGGGSQAF
TRBJ2-2 | TRBV2 | . | 13 | . | ASSPTAAGGGELF
TRBJ2-7 | TRBV15 | . | 10 | . | ATTKGGYEQY
TRBJ2-5 | TRBV4-3 | . | 14 | TRBD2 | ASSQDQLAGVETQY
TRBJ1-1 | TRBV5-1 | many | 9 | . | ASSSTTEAF
TRBJ2-2 | TRBV2 | many | 12 | . | ASSALASTGELF
TRBJ2-5 | TRBV5-5 | . | 12 | . | ASSRRQVGETQY
TRBJ1-1 | TRBV10-3 | many | 12 | TRBD1 | ATNRGLGNTEAF
TRBJ2-7 | TRBV10-1 | . | 15 | . | ASSEPSLAASSYEQY
TRBJ1-6 | TRBV7-2 | . | 13 | TRBD1 | ASSGGQGFNSPLH
TRBJ2-7 | TRBV7-6 | few | 11 | . | ASSLSFGGEQY
TRBJ1-3 | TRBV19 | many | 13 | TRBD1 | ASSDIRGRGDTIY
TRBJ2-7 | TRBV13 | many | 14 | . | ASSLGTGQGYYEQY